One T cell receptor beta chain is described in this entry. Sequenced by immunoSEQ multiplex PCR; TCRdb stores in-frame clones only, minus some. The table records fewer than 70,000 clones, about 90% of them present only once. CDR3 length equals 15 residues. From germline, CDR1 is SGHDN and CDR2 FVKESK. The V end was cut by 8 bases, the J end by 5 bases, with 21 bases between. This entry belongs to a study of T cell changes during pregnancy in multiple sclerosis. This sequence originates from a female donor in good health, enrolled as a control in a pregnancy study. The starting material was peripheral blood, obtained in the second trimester of pregnancy. V is TRBV14 and J is TRBJ1-2; no definite D call. The CDR3 loop reads CASGPSGRIFYGYTF. CDR3 nucleotides: TGTGCCAGCGGGCCTTCCGGCCGGATTTTTTATGGCTACACCTTC.